This T cell receptor beta chain derives from a study of response to subunit inactivated influenza vaccine. Trimming cost V 0 bases and J 5 bases; bases outside gene matches: 2. The CDR3 contains 17 residues. Germline CDR1 is MNHNS and CDR2 is SASEGT. Each CDR3 protein is one row after TCRdb ran MiXCR on the RT-PCR reads. The sample consists of roughly 650,000 distinct CDR3 sequences, 14% of them appearing once. This chain joins TRBV6-1 and TRBJ2-2; 14 bases agree with TRBD2. The origin of this receptor is a man over 45 who received an inactivated influenza vaccine. The sample was PBMCs from blood, taken 14 days before vaccination. CDR3 residues: CASSEARTSGGTGELFF. CDR3 DNA: TGTGCCAGCAGTGAAGCGAGGACTAGCGGGGGGACCGGGGAGCTGTTTTTT.